This T cell receptor beta chain was documented in a study of T cells after somatic rescue of genetic block. Between the trimmed V and J ends, which lost 2 bases and 0 bases, there was a span of 9 bases. Germline V gene sequence: CDR1 KGHSH, CDR2 LQKENI. CDR3 length: 15 residues. The assay was immunoSEQ multiplex PCR, and TCRdb's table has in-frame clones only and misses some. This sample yields tens of thousands of clones, of which 70% to 90% are seen a single time; approximately 1.5% belongs to the top ten. The TCR comes from a woman aged 18-30 years. The J gene is TRBJ2-3, the V gene TRBV18; D not resolved. Sequenced sample: peripheral blood mononuclear cells (PBMCs). This CDR3 is CASSPYTGSTDTQYF. The CDR3 DNA reads as TGTGCCAGCTCACCATATACTGGTAGCACAGATACGCAGTATTTT.